This T cell receptor beta chain was found in a study of regulatory T cells in long-lasting Graves disease. The study's findings and limits: Persistent disease preferred TRBV28, TRBJ1-2 and TRBJ2-5; new disease, TRBV20-1 and TRBJ2-1.

Germline lookup yields CDR1 SGHTA and CDR2 FQGNSA. The CDR3 totals 16 residues. Between the trimmed V and J ends, which lost 2 bases and 3 bases, there was a span of 14 bases. In building TCR beta libraries, iRepertoire HTBI primers were used together with Arm-PCR of CDR3 regions. TCRdb reprocessed the multiplex PCR reads via MiXCR and lists one record per CDR3 protein. The table lists roughly 430,000 distinct CDR3 sequences, 21% of them singletons. Time point: persistent/refractory GD, antithyroid drugs over 5 years with positive TRAb. Scientists built the TCR library using RNA that was extracted from PBMCs. This clonotype was counted between two and nine times. What it binds is not known.

The origin of this receptor is a female donor with Graves disease. This chain joins TRBV7-2 and TRBJ1-3; D is ambiguous. The source was peripheral blood mononuclear cells (PBMCs), collected when the disease was refractory, from a patient treated with antithyroid drugs. The CDR3 region has the DNA TGTGCCAGCAGCTTAAGGCCTTCTCAGGATGGAAACACCATATATTTT. Residues: CASSLRPSQDGNTIYF.